This T cell receptor (beta chain) was retrieved from a study of T-cell memory formation after mild COVID-19. TCRdb re-analysed the 5' RACE reads in MiXCR, keeping a single row per CDR3 protein. The table shows hundreds of thousands of distinct CDR3 sequences, with 15% to 19% occurring only once. Trimming took off 5 bases at V and 7 bases at J, with 15 bases between the two ends. Germline lookup yields CDR1 SGHTA and CDR2 FQGNSA. The CDR3 is 13 amino acids. General study points: Those CD4+ clones that contracted were mainly in CM and EM (CD8+ ones in EMRA).

This clonotype turned up a few times. The antigen remains undetermined. The chain combines TRBV7-2 with TRBJ2-7, with D hard to call. This clonotype was obtained from an adult woman who had mild COVID-19 (a few samples of this study predate the infection). Cell type and time point are not known. The sample was PBMCs or a T cell subset sorted from them (not recorded which). The CDR3 region is CASSPVPVGEQYF. CDR3 nucleotide sequence: TGTGCCAGCAGCCCAGTCCCGGTCGGAGAGCAGTACTTC.